This TCR beta chain was sequenced in a study of blood T cell repertoires in COVID-19. Study-wide context: PBMCs, B-cell-depleted T cells, or T cells were the source of the cDNA or gDNA that made up the material.

Clinical histories supplied by participants themselves formed the basis of cohort assignment. V shed 7 bases, J shed 1 base, and the junction held 7 bases outside the gene matches. The CDR3 is made up of 15 amino acids. From germline, CDR1 is SEHNR and CDR2 FQNEAQ (reference sequence). Data came from immunoSEQ multiplex PCR; TCRdb stores just in-frame clones and leaves some out. Of under 300,000 clones listed, about 85% were seen once; the top ten hold roughly 6%. The V gene is TRBV7-9, the J gene TRBJ1-1; 9 bases match TRBD1. This clonotype was obtained from a woman in her 30s with acute COVID-19. Source material: PBMCs or T cells enriched from blood (not recorded which). This chain's CDR3 is CASTPGTGWNTEAFF. DNA of the CDR3: TGTGCCAGCACGCCCGGGACAGGGTGGAACACTGAAGCTTTCTTT.